Shown below are 5 T cell receptor beta chains from a single sample sequenced in a study of blood T cell repertoires in COVID-19. The assay was immunoSEQ multiplex PCR, and TCRdb's table has in-frame clones only and misses some. The sample has roughly 180,000 clones, roughly four fifths seen once. Sequencing was carried out using peripheral blood. These receptors were collected from a human donor in a cohort sampled during active COVID-19.

CDR3 in amino acids: CASSEAVGVGGLGQETQYF. CDR3 in DNA: TGTGCCAGCAGTGAAGCAGTCGGGGTTGGAGGCCTTGGCCAAGAGACCCAGTACTTC. The V gene is TRBV6-1, the J gene TRBJ2-5, with D possibly matching TRBD2 (5 bases). From germline, CDR1 is MNHNS and CDR2 SASEGT. This CDR3 is built from 19 residues. V shed 0 bases and J shed 1 base, with 21 bases lying between them.

This chain joins TRBV19 and TRBJ2-2; no definite D call. The germline gives CDR1 LNHDA, CDR2 SQIVND (reference sequence). The length of the CDR3 is 15 residues. V was trimmed by 5 bases and J by 0 bases, leaving 10 bases between them. The CDR3: CASSPRNTNTGELFF. CDR3 in DNA: TGTGCCAGTAGTCCCAGAAATACGAACACCGGGGAGCTGTTTTTT.

This sequence joins TRBV7-9 and TRBJ2-7, with D perhaps matching TRBD2 (7 bases). From germline, CDR1 is SEHNR and CDR2 FQNEAQ (reference sequence). This CDR3 contains 15 residues. Trimming pared 5 bases from V and 6 bases from J, leaving 20 bases between. The CDR3 protein is CASSRSGGPVLEQYF. Written as DNA, the CDR3 is TGTGCCAGCAGCCGTTCCGGGGGGCCGGTCCTCGAGCAGTACTTC.

The rearrangement joins TRBV11-2 to TRBJ2-5; 10 nucleotides match TRBD2. The length of the CDR3 is 17 residues. CDR1 is SGHAT, CDR2 FQNNGV, per germline. J lost 4 bases, V lost 0 bases, and 8 bases had no gene match. The DNA for the CDR3 is TGTGCCAGCAGCTTAGAGGCTAGCGGGGGAGGCCGAGAGACCCAGTACTTC. Its translation: CASSLEASGGGRETQYF.

A few counts support this clone. The CDR3 nucleotides are TGTGCCAGCAGCTTGACAGGGTATCAGCCCCAGCATTTT. Amino acids: CASSLTGYQPQHF. The chain employs TRBV7-9 and TRBJ1-5, with 7 bases lining up with TRBD1. Germline V gives CDR1 SEHNR, CDR2 FQNEAQ (reference sequence). V lost 3 bases, J lost 5 bases, and 1 base stayed unmatched. The CDR3 has 13 residues.